The source of this TCR beta chain is a study of cytomegalovirus exposure and HLA in healthy donors. Study overall: For the approximately 400 genotyped donors, approximately 83% fell within the Caucasian-associated ancestry cluster.

It was with 60 Vbeta and 13 Jbeta primers that the PCR ran. Clones were read by immunoSEQ multiplex PCR, and TCRdb kept only the in-frame ones, dropping some. In the table there are about 80,000 clones, roughly 80% of which are singletons. Trimming removed 5 bases from V and 1 base from J; junction bases left unmatched: 7. The CDR3 spans 15 residues. Germline assignment: CDR1 SEHNR and CDR2 FQNEAQ (reference sequence). Sequencing was carried out using PBMCs. The rearrangement uses TRBV7-9 and TRBJ1-1, with 7 bases that match TRBD1. The receptor comes from a human donor in good health. The CDR3 DNA reads as TGTGCCAGCAGCCAGGGGGACAGACAGAACACTGAAGCTTTCTTT. Protein product: CASSQGDRQNTEAFF. The variable domain in full, completed from reference TRBV7-9 and TRBJ1-1, reads DTGVSQNPRHKITKRGQNVTFRCDPISEHNRLYWYRQTLGQGPEFLTYFQNEAQLEKSRLLSDRFSAERPKGSFSTLEIQRTEQGDSAMYLCASSQGDRQNTEAFFGQGTRLTVV.